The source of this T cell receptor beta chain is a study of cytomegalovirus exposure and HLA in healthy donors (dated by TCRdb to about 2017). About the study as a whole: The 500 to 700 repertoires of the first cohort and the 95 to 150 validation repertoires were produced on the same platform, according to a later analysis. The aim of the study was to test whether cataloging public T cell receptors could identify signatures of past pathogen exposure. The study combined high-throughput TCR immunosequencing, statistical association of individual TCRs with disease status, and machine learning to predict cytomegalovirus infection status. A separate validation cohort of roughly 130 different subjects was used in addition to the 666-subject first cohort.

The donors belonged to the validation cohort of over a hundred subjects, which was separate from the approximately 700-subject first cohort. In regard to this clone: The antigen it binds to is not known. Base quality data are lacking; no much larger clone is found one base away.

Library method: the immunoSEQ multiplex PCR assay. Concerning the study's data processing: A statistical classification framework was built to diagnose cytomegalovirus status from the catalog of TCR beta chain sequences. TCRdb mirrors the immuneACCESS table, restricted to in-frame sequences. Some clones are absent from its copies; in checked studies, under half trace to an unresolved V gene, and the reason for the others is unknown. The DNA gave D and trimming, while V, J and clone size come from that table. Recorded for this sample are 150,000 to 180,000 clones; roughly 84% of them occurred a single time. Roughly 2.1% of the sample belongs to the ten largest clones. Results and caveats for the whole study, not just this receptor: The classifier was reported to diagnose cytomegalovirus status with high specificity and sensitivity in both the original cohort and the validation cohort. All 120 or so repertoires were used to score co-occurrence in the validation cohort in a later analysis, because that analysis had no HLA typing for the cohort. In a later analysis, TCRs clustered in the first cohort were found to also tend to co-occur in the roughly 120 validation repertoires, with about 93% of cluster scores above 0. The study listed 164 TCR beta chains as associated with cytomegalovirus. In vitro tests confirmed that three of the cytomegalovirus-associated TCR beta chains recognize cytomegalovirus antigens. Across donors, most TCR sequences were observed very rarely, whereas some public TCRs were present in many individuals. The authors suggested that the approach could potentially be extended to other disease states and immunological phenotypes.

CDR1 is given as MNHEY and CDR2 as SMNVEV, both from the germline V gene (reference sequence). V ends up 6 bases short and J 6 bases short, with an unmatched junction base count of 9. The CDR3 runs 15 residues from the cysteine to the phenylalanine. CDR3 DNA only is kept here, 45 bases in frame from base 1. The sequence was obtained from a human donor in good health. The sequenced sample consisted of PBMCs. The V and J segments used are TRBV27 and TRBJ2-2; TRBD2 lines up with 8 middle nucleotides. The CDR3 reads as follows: CASRSLAAGPGELFF. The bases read TGTGCCAGCAGATCACTAGCGGCCGGACCCGGGGAGCTGTTTTTT.